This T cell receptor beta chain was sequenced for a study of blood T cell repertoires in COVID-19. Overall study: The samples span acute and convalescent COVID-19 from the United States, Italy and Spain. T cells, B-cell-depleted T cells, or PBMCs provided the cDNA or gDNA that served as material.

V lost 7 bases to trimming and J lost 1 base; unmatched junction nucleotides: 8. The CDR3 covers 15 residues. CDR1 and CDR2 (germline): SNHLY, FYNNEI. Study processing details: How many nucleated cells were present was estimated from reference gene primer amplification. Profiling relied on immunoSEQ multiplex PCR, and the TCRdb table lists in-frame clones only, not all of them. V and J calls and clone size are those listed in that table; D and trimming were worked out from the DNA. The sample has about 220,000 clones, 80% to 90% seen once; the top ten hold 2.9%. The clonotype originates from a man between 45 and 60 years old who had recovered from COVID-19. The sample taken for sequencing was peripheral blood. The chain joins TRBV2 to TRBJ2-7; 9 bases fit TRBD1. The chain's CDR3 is CASIVRGQGSYEQYF. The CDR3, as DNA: TGTGCCAGCATTGTCCGGGGACAGGGTTCCTACGAGCAGTACTTC.